Below, 21 T cell receptor beta chains from the same sample are listed, as sequenced in a study of T cell responses to AZD1222 COVID-19 vaccine. Method: immunoSEQ multiplex PCR; TCRdb's copy keeps in-frame clones and lacks some. The sample records some 150,000 clones, roughly 93% being singletons. Sequences were derived from peripheral blood, sampled 28 days after the second AZD1222 dose. The source of these receptors is an adult who received the AZD1222 COVID-19 vaccine.

The J gene is TRBJ2-7, the V gene TRBV2; 8 bases are a match to TRBD2. V trimming: 5 bases; J trimming: 3 bases; junction bases outside the gene matches: 9. The CDR3 has 15 amino acids. Germline CDR1 reads SNHLY; CDR2 reads FYNNEI. CDR3: CASSSAGGPHYEQYF. CDR3 coding DNA: TGTGCCAGCAGTTCGGCGGGAGGCCCTCACTACGAGCAGTACTTC.

The chain recombines TRBV18 with TRBJ2-1, with 14 bases lining up with TRBD2. The germline V gene encodes CDR1 KGHSH and CDR2 LQKENI. The CDR3 sequence is 15 residues long. V was clipped by 3 bases and J by 7 bases; unmatched bases: 2. Here the CDR3 reads CASSPRTSGGNEQFF. CDR3 sequence (DNA): TGTGCCAGCTCACCGAGGACTAGCGGGGGGAATGAGCAGTTCTTC.

This chain links TRBV15 with TRBJ1-5, with 7 nucleotides matching TRBD1. Germline lookup yields CDR1 LNHNV and CDR2 YYDKDF (reference sequence). The CDR3 has 16 amino acids. V gave up 0 bases and J gave up 2 bases; unmatched junction bases: 4. CDR3: CATSRDRGFGNQPQHF. As DNA, the CDR3 is TGTGCCACCAGCAGAGACAGGGGGTTTGGCAATCAGCCCCAGCATTTT.

The chain employs TRBV6-5 and TRBJ1-1, with unresolved D. Per germline, CDR1 MNHEY and CDR2 SVGAGI. V was cut by 7 bases and J by 2 bases, with 14 bases left in between. The CDR3 consists of 14 residues. The chain's CDR3 is CASIKGGRNTEAFF. Here the CDR3 DNA reads TGTGCCAGCATAAAAGGAGGTCGAAACACTGAAGCTTTCTTT.

V gene TRBV7-9 combines with J gene TRBJ1-4, with TRBD1 as a possible D gene (6 bases). The V and J ends lost 1 base and 5 bases respectively, with 11 bases between them. This CDR3 region has 15 residues. CDR1 is SEHNR, CDR2 FQNEAQ, per germline (reference sequence). CDR3 protein: CASSLGGQMNEKLFF. CDR3 nucleotides: TGTGCCAGCAGCTTAGGGGGGCAGATGAATGAAAAACTGTTTTTT.

This clone appeared once. The rearrangement links TRBV7-9 to TRBJ2-7, with D uncertain. Trimming took off 5 bases at V and 5 bases at J, with 7 bases between the two ends. Germline V gene lookup returns CDR1 SEHNR and CDR2 FQNEAQ (reference sequence). The CDR3 runs 11 residues. The CDR3 spells CASSMGNEQYF. CDR3 bases: TGTGCCAGCAGCATGGGGAACGAGCAGTACTTC.

V is TRBV6-5 and J is TRBJ2-5; TRBD2 agrees at 12 bases. This CDR3 has 15 amino acids. V dropped 4 bases and J dropped 5; count of bases not matched to a gene: 5. Germline lookup yields CDR1 MNHEY and CDR2 SVGAGI. In DNA form, the CDR3 reads TGTGCCAGCAGTTCTAGCGGGAGGGCCCATGAGACCCAGTACTTC. As protein: CASSSSGRAHETQYF.

The genes are TRBV12-3 or TRBV12-4 and TRBJ1-2; tentative D call: TRBD1 (5 bases). CDR3 size: 13 residues. Trimming pared 8 bases from V and 5 bases from J, leaving 15 bases between. CDR3 DNA sequence: TGTGCCAGCGACCCCGGGGGTGGGTATGGCTACACCTTC. This sequence encodes CASDPGGGYGYTF.

V and J are TRBV12-5 and TRBJ1-4; no firm D call. The germline gives CDR1 LGHNT, CDR2 FRNRAP. This CDR3 is built from 12 residues. V shed 2 bases and J shed 12 bases, with 10 bases lying between them. In DNA, the CDR3 is TGTGCTAGTGGTTTGTCGCGGAGAGAACTGTTTTTT. It is translated as CASGLSRRELFF.

V usage is TRBV2 and J usage is TRBJ1-1; possible D gene TRBD1, 6 bases. V was pared by 3 bases and J by 8 bases, with 7 bases between. This CDR3 is built from 11 residues. The germline gives CDR1 SNHLY, CDR2 FYNNEI. CDR3 residues: CASSEGQEAFF. The DNA of the CDR3 is TGTGCCAGCAGTGAGGGACAAGAAGCTTTCTTT. The variable domain in full, completed from reference TRBV2 and TRBJ1-1, reads EPEVTQTPSHQVTQMGQEVILRCVPISNHLYFYWYRQILGQKVEFLVSFYNNEISEKSEIFDDQFSVERPDGSNFTLKIRSTKLEDSAMYFCASSEGQEAFFGQGTRLTVV.

The chain couples TRBV7-3 to TRBJ2-1, with D possibly TRBD2 on 5 matching bases. Trimming pared 2 bases from V and 4 bases from J, leaving 6 bases between. CDR3 length equals 13 residues. Germline V CDR1 and CDR2: SGHTA, FQGTGA. The CDR3 DNA follows: TGTGCCAGCAGCTTAGGGAGTTACAATGAGCAGTTCTTC. Translating it yields CASSLGSYNEQFF.

In this sample, this clone turned up a few times. In DNA, the CDR3 is TGTGCCAGCAGCCGCGGGGTGGGGGGAATGAACACTGAAGCTTTCTTT. It is translated as CASSRGVGGMNTEAFF. The chain is built from TRBV11-2 and TRBJ1-1, with D maybe TRBD1 (5 bases). V was trimmed by 5 bases and J by 0 bases, leaving 16 bases between them. CDR1 SGHAT and CDR2 FQNNGV come from the germline V gene. CDR3 length: 16 amino acids.

This chain connects TRBV9 to TRBJ2-1, with D perhaps matching TRBD1 (8 bases). Germline assignment: CDR1 SGDLS and CDR2 YYNGEE. CDR3 length: 15 amino acids. Trimming cost V 2 bases and J 8 bases, with 17 bases left between them. CDR3: CASSVSPTGGDEQFF. The CDR3 DNA sequence: TGTGCCAGCAGCGTCAGCCCTACAGGGGGGGATGAGCAGTTCTTC.

This rearrangement joins TRBV7-9 to TRBJ2-7; D remains ambiguous. There are 14 residues in the CDR3. Germline-derived CDR1 and CDR2 are SEHNR and FQNEAQ (reference sequence). Trimming shortened V by 8 bases and J by 3 bases, and 17 bases separated the two germline ends. The CDR3 is CASAEIVGIYEQYF. DNA of the CDR3: TGTGCCAGCGCAGAGATCGTTGGGATCTACGAGCAGTACTTC.

This clone was recorded once. The chain uses TRBV9 and TRBJ1-2; 7 bases map to TRBD1. The CDR3 runs 12 residues. Trimming at V came to 8 bases and at J to 7 bases, leaving 8 bases not matched to a gene. Germline CDR1 SGDLS, CDR2 YYNGEE. The CDR3 is CASATGASGYTF. DNA for the CDR3: TGTGCCAGTGCAACAGGGGCGTCTGGCTACACCTTC.

The chain carries TRBV25-1 and TRBJ2-1; 11 nucleotides align to TRBD2. Trimming removed 5 bases from V and 5 bases from J; junction bases left unmatched: 8. The CDR3 extends over 16 amino acids. Germline CDR1 is MGHDK and CDR2 is SYGVNS. The CDR3 loop is CASSLLAGGQHNEQFF. In DNA, the CDR3 is TGTGCCAGCAGTCTCTTAGCGGGAGGGCAACACAATGAGCAGTTCTTC.

This chain joins TRBV12-5 and TRBJ1-5; possible D gene TRBD1, 5 bases. V lost 1 base and J lost 2, with 15 bases in between. This CDR3 spans 17 amino acids. Germline CDR1 reads LGHNT; CDR2 reads FRNRAP. The CDR3 nucleotides are TGTGCTAGTGGTTTGGGGGAAGGGGCCAGGGGCAATCAGCCCCAGCATTTT. Encoded protein: CASGLGEGARGNQPQHF.

The genes are TRBV6-5 and TRBJ1-6, with 7 bases identical to TRBD1. Germline lookup yields CDR1 MNHEY and CDR2 SVGAGI. CDR3 length: 15 residues. Unmatched junction bases numbered 8, after V lost 2 bases and J lost 10 bases. CDR3 protein: CASSYGGTVRSPLHF. The CDR3 nucleotides read TGTGCCAGCAGTTACGGGGGGACAGTCAGGTCACCCCTCCACTTT.

V is TRBV13 and J is TRBJ2-5; TRBD1 matches 10 bases. The CDR3 has 19 residues. V trimming: 5 bases; J trimming: 1 base; junction bases outside the gene matches: 16. The germline V gene has CDR1 PRHDT and CDR2 FYEKMQ (reference sequence). CDR3 sequence: CASSADRGPWTPTQETQYF. CDR3 sequence (DNA): TGTGCCAGCAGCGCCGACAGGGGGCCATGGACCCCTACCCAAGAGACCCAGTACTTC.

CDR3 in DNA: TGTGCCAGCAGCCCGGGATACCAGCCCCAGCATTTT. Encoded protein: CASSPGYQPQHF. This sequence joins TRBV7-8 and TRBJ1-5, with D unclear. The CDR3 extends over 12 amino acids. Trimming removed 5 bases from V and 7 bases from J, with 9 bases in between. Per germline, CDR1 SGHVS and CDR2 FQNEAQ.

This chain uses TRBV14 with TRBJ1-1; a possible D gene is TRBD1 (6 bases). The V and J ends lost 2 bases and 1 base respectively, with 11 bases between them. CDR1 and CDR2 (germline): SGHDN, FVKESK. This CDR3 spans 15 amino acids. CDR3 coding DNA: TGTGCCAGCAGCCAAAGTCGACAGGAGAACACTGAAGCTTTCTTT. This encodes CASSQSRQENTEAFF.